Listed below are T cell receptor beta chains from one sample, sequenced in a study of identical twins. One entry per CDR3 protein results from TCRdb running MiXCR on the 5' RACE reads. Of approximately 260,000 distinct CDR3 sequences in the sample, approximately 8.6% are singletons; the top ten hold 3%. These data were likewise used in another study, on yellow fever vaccine responses in identical twins.

The sequenced sample was CD8+ T cells sorted from blood. The origin of the receptors is a woman under 30 in good health. The CDR3 runs from the conserved cysteine through the conserved F or W. A D gene is named only where the DNA matches it firmly. Rows may omit the clone size; those that give it use once, few, many or a size class.

d_gene: -
j_gene: TRBJ2-5
abundance: many
v_gene: TRBV12-3/TRBV12-4
CDR3aa: CASSFLNGETQYF
CDR3nt: TGTGCCAGCAGTTTTCTTAACGGAGAGACCCAGTACTTC

d_gene: -
j_gene: TRBJ2-1
abundance: -
v_gene: TRBV7-8
CDR3aa: CASSLARGTDNEQFF
CDR3nt: TGTGCCAGCAGCTTAGCGAGGGGAACCGACAATGAGCAGTTCTTC

d_gene: -
j_gene: TRBJ2-1
abundance: few
v_gene: TRBV4-3
CDR3aa: CASSQDGGPYNEQFF
CDR3nt: TGCGCCAGCAGCCAAGATGGGGGCCCCTACAATGAGCAGTTCTTC

d_gene: -
j_gene: TRBJ2-7
abundance: few
v_gene: TRBV29-1
CDR3aa: CSVEVSGLSSYEQYF
CDR3nt: TGCAGCGTTGAAGTTTCTGGCCTTAGCTCCTACGAGCAGTACTTC

d_gene: -
j_gene: TRBJ2-7
abundance: -
v_gene: TRBV6-2/TRBV6-3
CDR3aa: CASSGTGWLYEQYF
CDR3nt: TGTGCCAGCAGTGGAACAGGGTGGCTCTACGAGCAGTACTTC

d_gene: TRBD1
j_gene: TRBJ1-5
abundance: -
v_gene: TRBV4-3
CDR3aa: CASSPDRGVAQHF
CDR3nt: TGCGCCAGCAGCCCGGACAGGGGTGTGGCCCAGCATTTT

d_gene: -
j_gene: TRBJ2-7
abundance: -
v_gene: TRBV27
CDR3aa: CTSSPVGSSYEQYF
CDR3nt: TGTACCAGCAGCCCCGTCGGGAGCTCCTACGAGCAGTACTTC

d_gene: TRBD1
j_gene: TRBJ1-4
abundance: few
v_gene: TRBV29-1
CDR3aa: CSVEDVPGQGKLFF
CDR3nt: TGCAGCGTTGAAGATGTCCCGGGACAGGGAAAACTGTTTTTT

d_gene: -
j_gene: TRBJ1-1
abundance: few
v_gene: TRBV6-5
CDR3aa: CASSYSGWGGTEAFF
CDR3nt: TGTGCCAGCAGTTACTCCGGCTGGGGGGGAACTGAAGCTTTCTTT

d_gene: -
j_gene: TRBJ2-5
abundance: -
v_gene: TRBV5-1
CDR3aa: CASSPNRAETQYF
CDR3nt: TGCGCCAGCAGCCCGAACAGGGCTGAGACCCAGTACTTC

d_gene: -
j_gene: TRBJ2-7
abundance: many
v_gene: TRBV6-5
CDR3aa: CASSYSQGNYEQYF
CDR3nt: TGTGCCAGCAGTTACTCACAGGGAAACTACGAGCAGTACTTC

d_gene: TRBD1
j_gene: TRBJ2-2
abundance: many
v_gene: TRBV9
CDR3aa: CASSVGTGGTGELFF
CDR3nt: TGTGCCAGCAGCGTAGGGACAGGGGGCACCGGGGAGCTGTTTTTT

d_gene: -
j_gene: TRBJ1-5
abundance: -
v_gene: TRBV4-3
CDR3aa: CASSQDSGQGQPQHF
CDR3nt: TGCGCCAGCAGCCAAGATTCGGGGCAGGGGCAGCCCCAGCATTTT

d_gene: TRBD1
j_gene: TRBJ2-1
abundance: -
v_gene: TRBV5-6
CDR3aa: CASSWTGDNEQFF
CDR3nt: TGTGCCAGCAGTTGGACAGGGGACAATGAGCAGTTCTTC

d_gene: -
j_gene: TRBJ2-7
abundance: -
v_gene: TRBV12-3/TRBV12-4
CDR3aa: CASSLPIGLSYEQYF
CDR3nt: TGTGCCAGCAGTTTGCCCATCGGCCTCTCCTACGAGCAGTACTTC

d_gene: TRBD2
j_gene: TRBJ2-7
abundance: -
v_gene: TRBV4-1
CDR3aa: CASSQIHVVGGSYEQYF
CDR3nt: TGCGCCAGCAGCCAGATCCACGTTGTGGGAGGGTCTTACGAGCAATACTTC

d_gene: TRBD2
j_gene: TRBJ2-3
abundance: -
v_gene: TRBV29-1
CDR3aa: CSVEVAGGPTDTQYF
CDR3nt: TGCAGCGTTGAAGTAGCGGGGGGGCCAACAGATACGCAGTATTTT

d_gene: -
j_gene: TRBJ2-1
abundance: few
v_gene: TRBV27
CDR3aa: CASSLSGLVNEQFF
CDR3nt: TGTGCCAGCAGTTTATCGGGACTTGTCAATGAGCAGTTCTTC

d_gene: -
j_gene: TRBJ2-2
abundance: -
v_gene: TRBV11-2
CDR3aa: CASSLRTAASGYSGELFF
CDR3nt: TGTGCCAGCAGCTTAAGGACAGCGGCTAGCGGTTATTCCGGGGAGCTGTTTTTT

d_gene: -
j_gene: TRBJ2-7
abundance: many
v_gene: TRBV29-1
CDR3aa: CSVVNSRDYEQYF
CDR3nt: TGCAGCGTTGTGAACAGCAGAGACTACGAGCAGTACTTC

d_gene: TRBD1
j_gene: TRBJ2-7
abundance: many
v_gene: TRBV12-3/TRBV12-4
CDR3aa: CASSPFLSPGGTYEQYF
CDR3nt: TGTGCCAGCAGCCCTTTTCTTAGTCCAGGGGGCACCTACGAGCAGTACTTC

d_gene: -
j_gene: TRBJ2-3
abundance: -
v_gene: TRBV10-1
CDR3aa: CASSDPSITDTQYF
CDR3nt: TGCGCCAGCAGTGACCCCTCAATCACAGATACGCAGTATTTT

d_gene: -
j_gene: TRBJ2-7
abundance: many
v_gene: TRBV9
CDR3aa: CASSVGQGITYEQYF
CDR3nt: TGTGCCAGCAGCGTGGGGCAGGGAATAACCTACGAGCAGTACTTC

d_gene: TRBD1
j_gene: TRBJ2-7
abundance: -
v_gene: TRBV2
CDR3aa: CASSVRGPIYEQYF
CDR3nt: TGTGCCAGCAGTGTAAGGGGGCCTATCTACGAGCAGTACTTC

d_gene: TRBD2
j_gene: TRBJ2-2
abundance: few
v_gene: TRBV29-1
CDR3aa: CSVGGGEENTGELFF
CDR3nt: TGCAGCGTTGGGGGGGGGGAGGAGAACACCGGGGAGCTGTTTTTT

d_gene: -
j_gene: TRBJ1-5
abundance: many
v_gene: TRBV24-1
CDR3aa: CATSADSNQPQHF
CDR3nt: TGTGCCACCAGTGCGGATAGCAATCAGCCCCAGCATTTT

d_gene: -
j_gene: TRBJ2-7
abundance: -
v_gene: TRBV20-1
CDR3aa: CSARPGVYEQYF
CDR3nt: TGCAGTGCTAGACCCGGGGTCTACGAGCAGTACTTC

d_gene: TRBD2
j_gene: TRBJ2-2
abundance: -
v_gene: TRBV7-6
CDR3aa: CASSLSRERGNTGELFF
CDR3nt: TGTGCCAGCAGCTTATCTCGGGAGCGGGGGAACACCGGGGAGCTGTTTTTT

d_gene: TRBD2
j_gene: TRBJ2-2
abundance: -
v_gene: TRBV7-2
CDR3aa: CASSSGPSGVTGELFF
CDR3nt: TGTGCCAGCAGCAGTGGGCCCAGCGGGGTGACCGGGGAGCTGTTTTTT

d_gene: TRBD1
j_gene: TRBJ2-7
abundance: -
v_gene: TRBV7-9
CDR3aa: CASSMTGISYEQYF
CDR3nt: TGTGCCAGCAGTATGACAGGGATCTCCTACGAGCAGTACTTC

d_gene: TRBD2
j_gene: TRBJ2-7
abundance: many
v_gene: TRBV7-9
CDR3aa: CASSRSSGSYEQYF
CDR3nt: TGTGCCAGCAGCCGGTCTAGCGGGAGCTACGAGCAGTACTTC

d_gene: -
j_gene: TRBJ2-2
abundance: many
v_gene: TRBV4-1
CDR3aa: CASSQENTGELFF
CDR3nt: TGCGCCAGCAGCCAAGAGAACACCGGGGAGCTGTTTTTT

d_gene: -
j_gene: TRBJ2-2
abundance: many
v_gene: TRBV4-1
CDR3aa: CASSPVDTGELFF
CDR3nt: TGCGCCAGCAGCCCCGTCGACACCGGGGAGCTGTTTTTT

d_gene: -
j_gene: TRBJ2-7
abundance: many
v_gene: TRBV12-3/TRBV12-4
CDR3aa: CASSLATGYEQYF
CDR3nt: TGTGCCAGCAGTTTAGCTACGGGATACGAGCAGTACTTC

d_gene: -
j_gene: TRBJ2-5
abundance: many
v_gene: TRBV7-9
CDR3aa: CASGEQTQETQYF
CDR3nt: TGTGCCAGCGGAGAACAGACCCAAGAGACCCAGTACTTC

d_gene: -
j_gene: TRBJ2-5
abundance: -
v_gene: TRBV7-9
CDR3aa: CASSPRDTQETQYF
CDR3nt: TGTGCCAGCAGCCCACGGGACACCCAAGAGACCCAGTACTTC

d_gene: TRBD2
j_gene: TRBJ2-2
abundance: once
v_gene: TRBV19
CDR3aa: CASSPRQFSGELVF
CDR3nt: TGTGCCAGTAGTCCGAGACAGTTTAGCGGGGAGCTGGTTTTT

d_gene: TRBD2
j_gene: TRBJ2-5
abundance: -
v_gene: TRBV5-1
CDR3aa: CASSPLLAVQETQYF
CDR3nt: TGCGCCAGCAGCCCCTTACTAGCGGTCCAAGAGACCCAGTACTTC

d_gene: TRBD1
j_gene: TRBJ2-7
abundance: many
v_gene: TRBV12-3/TRBV12-4
CDR3aa: CASSLRDRVAYEQYF
CDR3nt: TGTGCCAGCAGTCTCCGGGACAGGGTTGCTTACGAGCAGTACTTC

d_gene: -
j_gene: TRBJ2-4
abundance: -
v_gene: TRBV19
CDR3aa: CASREGAGIQYF
CDR3nt: TGTGCCAGTAGGGAAGGGGCAGGCATTCAGTACTTC

d_gene: -
j_gene: TRBJ2-1
abundance: many
v_gene: TRBV29-1
CDR3aa: CSVPPPVGNTYNEQFF
CDR3nt: TGCAGCGTCCCACCCCCGGTTGGTAACACCTACAATGAGCAGTTCTTC

d_gene: TRBD1
j_gene: TRBJ2-2
abundance: many
v_gene: TRBV9
CDR3aa: CASSGTGAGTGELFF
CDR3nt: TGTGCCAGCAGCGGGACAGGGGCGGGCACCGGGGAGCTGTTTTTT

d_gene: -
j_gene: TRBJ2-7
abundance: many
v_gene: TRBV7-2
CDR3aa: CASSLSGTPIEQYF
CDR3nt: TGTGCCAGCAGCCTTAGCGGAACCCCCATCGAGCAGTACTTC

d_gene: TRBD1
j_gene: TRBJ2-6
abundance: few
v_gene: TRBV11-1
CDR3aa: CANPRGRSSGANVLTF
CDR3nt: TGTGCCAACCCCAGGGGGCGTTCCTCTGGGGCCAACGTCCTGACTTTC

d_gene: -
j_gene: TRBJ1-1
abundance: many
v_gene: TRBV4-2
CDR3aa: CASSQDVYTEAFF
CDR3nt: TGTGCCAGCAGCCAAGATGTATACACTGAAGCTTTCTTT

d_gene: -
j_gene: TRBJ1-1
abundance: few
v_gene: TRBV19
CDR3aa: CASSSFTEAFF
CDR3nt: TGTGCCAGTAGTAGTTTCACTGAAGCTTTCTTT

d_gene: TRBD1
j_gene: TRBJ2-1
abundance: few
v_gene: TRBV20-1
CDR3aa: CSAPPRWTGESEQFF
CDR3nt: TGCAGTGCCCCCCCACGGTGGACAGGGGAGAGTGAGCAGTTCTTC

d_gene: -
j_gene: TRBJ2-2
abundance: many
v_gene: TRBV20-1
CDR3aa: CSASKRNTGELFF
CDR3nt: TGCAGTGCTAGTAAGAGAAACACCGGGGAGCTGTTTTTT

d_gene: TRBD2
j_gene: TRBJ2-7
abundance: many
v_gene: TRBV10-3
CDR3aa: CATEGTSGGSSYEQYF
CDR3nt: TGTGCCACCGAGGGGACTAGCGGAGGGAGCTCCTACGAGCAGTACTTC

d_gene: -
j_gene: TRBJ2-7
abundance: -
v_gene: TRBV6-2/TRBV6-3
CDR3aa: CASSETTGIPYEQYF
CDR3nt: TGTGCCAGCAGCGAAACTACAGGGATCCCCTACGAGCAGTACTTC

d_gene: -
j_gene: TRBJ2-7
abundance: few
v_gene: TRBV5-6
CDR3aa: CASSLGSGGGEQYF
CDR3nt: TGTGCCAGCAGCTTGGGGTCGGGTGGCGGCGAGCAGTACTTC

d_gene: -
j_gene: TRBJ1-2
abundance: few
v_gene: TRBV9
CDR3aa: CASSYTEYYGYTF
CDR3nt: TGTGCCAGCAGCTATACGGAGTACTATGGCTACACCTTC

d_gene: -
j_gene: TRBJ1-6
abundance: few
v_gene: TRBV11-1
CDR3aa: CASSSGTFLNSPLHF
CDR3nt: TGTGCCAGCAGCTCCGGGACCTTTCTTAATTCACCCCTCCACTTT

d_gene: -
j_gene: TRBJ2-3
abundance: -
v_gene: TRBV29-1
CDR3aa: CSVDDYEQITDTQYF
CDR3nt: TGCAGCGTCGACGACTATGAACAGATCACAGATACGCAGTATTTT

d_gene: -
j_gene: TRBJ1-5
abundance: many
v_gene: TRBV15
CDR3aa: CATSREGNQPQHF
CDR3nt: TGTGCCACCAGCAGAGAAGGCAATCAGCCCCAGCATTTT

d_gene: -
j_gene: TRBJ1-2
abundance: few
v_gene: TRBV13
CDR3aa: CASSYLRIGGYTF
CDR3nt: TGTGCCAGCAGCTACCTTCGGATAGGCGGCTACACCTTC

d_gene: -
j_gene: TRBJ2-2
abundance: many
v_gene: TRBV7-9
CDR3aa: CASRLDRDYTGELFF
CDR3nt: TGTGCCAGCAGGTTAGACAGAGATTACACCGGGGAGCTGTTTTTT

d_gene: -
j_gene: TRBJ2-7
abundance: few
v_gene: TRBV20-1
CDR3aa: CSARDVASVPYEQYF
CDR3nt: TGCAGTGCTAGAGATGTTGCTAGCGTGCCCTACGAGCAGTACTTC

d_gene: TRBD1
j_gene: TRBJ2-7
abundance: many
v_gene: TRBV5-5
CDR3aa: CASSFGTGFVYEQYF
CDR3nt: TGTGCCAGCAGCTTCGGGACAGGATTCGTCTACGAGCAGTACTTC